The entry below gives a single TCR beta chain sequence along with its context. This sample is part of a study of blood T cell repertoires in COVID-19. In the study overall: The cDNA or gDNA used as material had been derived from T cells, B-cell-depleted T cells, or PBMCs.

Germline V gives CDR1 DFQATT, CDR2 SNEGSKA (reference sequence). CDR3 size: 11 residues. Original data processing: Amplification from reference gene primers served as the basis for estimated nucleated cell counts. The repertoire was sequenced with immunoSEQ multiplex PCR; TCRdb's copy has only in-frame clones and lacks some. Clonal size and the V and J genes are those of that table, whereas D and trimming came from the DNA. Of fewer than 250,000 clones listed, around 81% are singletons. This TCR was sampled from a man aged 60-69 years with COVID-19, enrolled during active disease. Sequences were obtained from peripheral blood. The chain carries TRBV20-1 and TRBJ1-1, with D hard to call. The CDR3 DNA is TGCAGCCAGCGGTTGAACACTGAAGCTTTCTTT. It yields the protein CSQRLNTEAFF.